This T cell receptor (beta chain) was sequenced for a study of T cells in localized non-small cell lung cancer. V shed 2 bases and J shed 3 bases, with 8 bases lying between them. Germline V gene sequence: CDR1 SGHDT, CDR2 YYEEEE. The CDR3 has 13 residues. Some clones are missing from TCRdb's copy, which holds only in-frame ones; the method was immunoSEQ multiplex PCR. In the table there are some 30,000 clones, around four fifths of which are singletons. The genes are TRBV5-6 and TRBJ1-2, with a tentative D call TRBD1 (5 bases). The clonotype comes from a male donor aged 60 or over with stage II squamous cell lung carcinoma. Sequences were derived from peripheral blood, sampled before any cancer treatment. This CDR3 reads CASSFEGDYGYTF. The CDR3 coding sequence is TGTGCCAGCAGCTTTGAAGGGGACTATGGCTACACCTTC.